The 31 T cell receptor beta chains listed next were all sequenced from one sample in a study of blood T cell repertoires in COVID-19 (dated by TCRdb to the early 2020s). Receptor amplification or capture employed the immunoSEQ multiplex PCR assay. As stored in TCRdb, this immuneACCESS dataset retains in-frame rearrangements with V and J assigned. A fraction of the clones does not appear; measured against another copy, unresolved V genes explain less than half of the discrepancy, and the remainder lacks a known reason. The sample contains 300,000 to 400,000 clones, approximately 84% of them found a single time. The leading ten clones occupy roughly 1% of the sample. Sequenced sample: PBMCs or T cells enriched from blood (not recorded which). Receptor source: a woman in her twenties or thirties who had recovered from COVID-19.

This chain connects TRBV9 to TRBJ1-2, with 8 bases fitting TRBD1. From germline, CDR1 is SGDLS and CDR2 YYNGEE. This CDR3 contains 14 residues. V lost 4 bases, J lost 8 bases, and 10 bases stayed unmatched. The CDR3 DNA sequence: TGTGCCAGCAGCCCTTCGCAGGGGGCGGAAGGCTACACCTTC. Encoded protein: CASSPSQGAEGYTF.

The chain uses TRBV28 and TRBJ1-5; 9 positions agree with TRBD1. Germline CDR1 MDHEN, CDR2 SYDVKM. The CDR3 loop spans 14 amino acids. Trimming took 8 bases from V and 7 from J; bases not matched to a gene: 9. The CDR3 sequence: CASQADRGNQPQHF. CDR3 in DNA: TGTGCCAGCCAGGCAGACAGGGGGAACCAGCCCCAGCATTTT.

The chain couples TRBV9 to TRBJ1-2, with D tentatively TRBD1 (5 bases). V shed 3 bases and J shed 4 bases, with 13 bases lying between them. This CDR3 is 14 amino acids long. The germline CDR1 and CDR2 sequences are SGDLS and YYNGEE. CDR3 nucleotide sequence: TGTGCCAGCAGCGCCGGGGGAGTTGGCTATGGCTACACCTTC. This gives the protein CASSAGGVGYGYTF. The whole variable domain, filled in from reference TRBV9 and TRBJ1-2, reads DSGVTQTPKHLITATGQRVTLRCSPRSGDLSVYWYQQSLDQGLQFLIQYYNGEERAKGNILERFSAQQFPDLHSELNLSSLELGDSALYFCASSAGGVGYGYTFGSGTRLTVV.

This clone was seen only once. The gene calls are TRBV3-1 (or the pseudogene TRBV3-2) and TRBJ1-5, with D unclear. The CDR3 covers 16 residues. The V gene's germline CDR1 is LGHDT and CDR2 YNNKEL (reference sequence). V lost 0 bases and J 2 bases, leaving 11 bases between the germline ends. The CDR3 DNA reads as TGTGCCAGCAGCCAAGACTCCCCTTTAGGCAATCAGCCCCAGCATTTT. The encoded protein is CASSQDSPLGNQPQHF.

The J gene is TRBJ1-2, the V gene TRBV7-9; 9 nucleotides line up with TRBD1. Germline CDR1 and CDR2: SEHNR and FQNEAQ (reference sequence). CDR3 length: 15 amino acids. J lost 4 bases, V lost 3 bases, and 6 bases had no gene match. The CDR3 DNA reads TGTGCCAGCAGCTTTGGGACAGGGTTAGGCTATGGCTACACCTTC. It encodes CASSFGTGLGYGYTF.

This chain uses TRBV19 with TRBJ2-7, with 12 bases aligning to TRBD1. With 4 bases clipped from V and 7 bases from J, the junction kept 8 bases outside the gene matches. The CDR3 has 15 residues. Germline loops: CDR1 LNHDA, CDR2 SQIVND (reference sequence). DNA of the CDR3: TGTGCCAGTAGTAAGCCGGGACAGGGGGCGCAAGAGCAGTACTTC. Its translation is CASSKPGQGAQEQYF.

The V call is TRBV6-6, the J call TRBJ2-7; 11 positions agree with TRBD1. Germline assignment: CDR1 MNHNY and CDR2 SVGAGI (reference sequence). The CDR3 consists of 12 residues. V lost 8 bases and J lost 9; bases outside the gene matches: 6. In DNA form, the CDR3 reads TGTGCCAGCGGACAGGGGGCCGCTCTGCAGTACTTC. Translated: CASGQGAALQYF.

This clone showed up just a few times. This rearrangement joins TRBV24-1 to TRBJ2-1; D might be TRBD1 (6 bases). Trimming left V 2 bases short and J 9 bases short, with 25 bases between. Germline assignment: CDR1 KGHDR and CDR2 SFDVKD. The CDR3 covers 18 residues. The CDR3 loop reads CATSDCIFWGHSDPEQFF. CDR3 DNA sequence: TGTGCCACCAGTGATTGTATTTTCTGGGGGCATAGCGACCCTGAGCAGTTCTTC.

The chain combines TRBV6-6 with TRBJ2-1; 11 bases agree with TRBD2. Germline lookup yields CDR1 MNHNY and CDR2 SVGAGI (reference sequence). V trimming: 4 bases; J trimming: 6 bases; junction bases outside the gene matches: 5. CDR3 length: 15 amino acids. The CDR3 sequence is CASSLAGGPFNEQFF. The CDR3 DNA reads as TGTGCCAGCAGTTTAGCGGGGGGGCCTTTCAATGAGCAGTTCTTC.

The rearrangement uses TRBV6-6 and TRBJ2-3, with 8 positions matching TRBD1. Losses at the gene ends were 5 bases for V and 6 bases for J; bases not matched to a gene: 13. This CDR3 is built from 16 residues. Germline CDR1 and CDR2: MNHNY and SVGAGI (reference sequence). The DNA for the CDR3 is TGTGCCAGCAGTCGGCGCAAGACAGGGGATATCGATACGCAGTATTTT. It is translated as CASSRRKTGDIDTQYF.

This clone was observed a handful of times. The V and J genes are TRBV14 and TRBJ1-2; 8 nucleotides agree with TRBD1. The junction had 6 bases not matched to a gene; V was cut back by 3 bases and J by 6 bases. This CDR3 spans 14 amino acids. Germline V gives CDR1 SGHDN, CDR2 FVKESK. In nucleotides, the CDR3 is TGTGCCAGCAGCCAGATGGACAGGGTTCATGGCTACACCTTC. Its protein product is CASSQMDRVHGYTF.

DNA of the CDR3: TGCGCCAGCAGCCCCGAGCGGGGGGGCTTTTCCAAAAACATTCAGTACTTC. Amino acids: CASSPERGGFSKNIQYF. The chain employs TRBV4-3 and TRBJ2-4, with 10 bases that match TRBD2. The V segment lost 4 bases and the J segment 2 bases; nucleotides outside the gene matches: 8. CDR3 size: 17 residues. Germline V gene sequence: CDR1 LGHNA, CDR2 YSLEER.

The CDR3 coding sequence is TGTGCCAGCAGGAAATGGGGCCAGGACTACAATGAGCAGTTCTTC. It specifies CASRKWGQDYNEQFF. The rearrangement joins TRBV5-6 to TRBJ2-1; possible D gene TRBD1, 5 bases. V lost 5 bases to trimming and J lost 3 bases, with 15 bases between them. Germline values: CDR1 SGHDT, CDR2 YYEEEE. This CDR3 spans 15 amino acids. The full variable domain, with the rest looked up from reference TRBV5-6 and TRBJ2-1, is DAGVTQSPTHLIKTRGQQVTLRCSPKSGHDTVSWYQQALGQGPQFIFQYYEEEERQRGNFPDRFSGHQFPNYSSELNVNALLLGDSALYLCASRKWGQDYNEQFFGPGTRLTVL.

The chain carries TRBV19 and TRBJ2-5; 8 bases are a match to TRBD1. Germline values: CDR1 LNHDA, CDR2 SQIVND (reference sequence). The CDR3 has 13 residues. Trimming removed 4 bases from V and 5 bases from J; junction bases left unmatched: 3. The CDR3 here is CASSRTGTETQYF. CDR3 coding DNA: TGTGCCAGTAGTAGGACAGGGACCGAGACCCAGTACTTC. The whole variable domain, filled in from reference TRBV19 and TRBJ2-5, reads DGGITQSPKYLFRKEGQNVTLSCEQNLNHDAMYWYRQDPGQGLRLIYYSQIVNDFQKGDIAEGYSVSREKKESFPLTVTSAQKNPTAFYLCASSRTGTETQYFGPGTRLLVL.

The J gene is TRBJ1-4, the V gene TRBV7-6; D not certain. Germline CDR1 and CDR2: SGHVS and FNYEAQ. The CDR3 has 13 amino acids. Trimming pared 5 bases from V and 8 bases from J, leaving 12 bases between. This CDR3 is CASSLDGGEKLFF. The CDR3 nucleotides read TGTGCCAGCAGCCTCGACGGCGGAGAAAAACTGTTTTTT.

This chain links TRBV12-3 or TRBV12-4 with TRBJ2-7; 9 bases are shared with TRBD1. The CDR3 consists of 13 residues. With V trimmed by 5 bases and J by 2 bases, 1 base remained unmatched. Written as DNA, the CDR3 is TGTGCCAGCAGTAGGACAGGGGCCTACGAGCAGTACTTC. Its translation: CASSRTGAYEQYF.

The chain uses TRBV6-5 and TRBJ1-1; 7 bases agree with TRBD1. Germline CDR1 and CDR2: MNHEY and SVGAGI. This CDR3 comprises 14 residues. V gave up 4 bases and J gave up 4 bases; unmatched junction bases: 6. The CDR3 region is CASSWTGPGTEAFF. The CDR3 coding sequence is TGTGCCAGCAGTTGGACAGGCCCGGGCACTGAAGCTTTCTTT.

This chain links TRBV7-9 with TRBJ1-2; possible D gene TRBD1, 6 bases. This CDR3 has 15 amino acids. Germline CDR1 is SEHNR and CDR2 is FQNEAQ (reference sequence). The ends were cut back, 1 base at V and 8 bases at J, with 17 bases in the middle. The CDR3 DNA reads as TGTGCCAGCAGCTTAGGGACCCTACAGGGTGACGGCTACACCTTC. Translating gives CASSLGTLQGDGYTF.

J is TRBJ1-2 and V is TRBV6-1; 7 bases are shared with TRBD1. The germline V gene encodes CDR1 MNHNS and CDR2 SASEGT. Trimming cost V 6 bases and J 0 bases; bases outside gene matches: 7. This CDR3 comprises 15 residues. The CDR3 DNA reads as TGTGCCAGCAGGCCTAGACAGGGAGCTAACTATGGCTACACCTTC. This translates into CASRPRQGANYGYTF.

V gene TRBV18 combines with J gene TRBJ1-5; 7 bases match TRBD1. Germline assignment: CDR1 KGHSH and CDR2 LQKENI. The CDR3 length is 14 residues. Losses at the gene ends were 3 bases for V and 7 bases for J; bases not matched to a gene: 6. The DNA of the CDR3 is TGTGCCAGCTCACCGGGACAGATGGTGCAGCCCCAGCATTTT. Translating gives CASSPGQMVQPQHF. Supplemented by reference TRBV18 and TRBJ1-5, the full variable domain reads NAGVMQNPRHLVRRRGQEARLRCSPMKGHSHVYWYRQLPEEGLKFMVYLQKENIIDESGMPKERFSAEFPKEGPSILRIQQVVRGDSAAYFCASSPGQMVQPQHFGDGTRLSIL.

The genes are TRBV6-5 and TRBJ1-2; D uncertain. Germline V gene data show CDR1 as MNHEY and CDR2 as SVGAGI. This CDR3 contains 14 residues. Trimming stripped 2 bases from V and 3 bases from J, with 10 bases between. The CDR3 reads CASSYGGSYYGYTF. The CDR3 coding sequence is TGTGCCAGCAGTTACGGTGGGAGCTACTATGGCTACACCTTC.

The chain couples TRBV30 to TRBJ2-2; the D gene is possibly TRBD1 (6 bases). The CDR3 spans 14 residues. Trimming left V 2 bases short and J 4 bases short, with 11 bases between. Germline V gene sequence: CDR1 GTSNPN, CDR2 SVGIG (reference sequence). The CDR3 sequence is CAWSWGPPTGELFF. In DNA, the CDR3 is TGTGCCTGGAGTTGGGGGCCGCCCACCGGGGAGCTGTTTTTT.

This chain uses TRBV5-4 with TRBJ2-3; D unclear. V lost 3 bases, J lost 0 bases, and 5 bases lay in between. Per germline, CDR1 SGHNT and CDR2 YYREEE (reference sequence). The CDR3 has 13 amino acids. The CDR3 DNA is TGTGCCAGCAGCTCTACTAGCACAGATACGCAGTATTTT. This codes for CASSSTSTDTQYF.

Here the CDR3 reads CSVRRDRKNTEAFF. Written as DNA, the CDR3 is TGCAGCGTACGCCGGGACAGGAAGAACACTGAAGCTTTCTTT. J is TRBJ1-1 and V is TRBV29-1, with 8 bases matching TRBD1. This CDR3 spans 14 amino acids. In germline, CDR1 is SQVTM, CDR2 ANQGSEA. Losses at the gene ends were 6 bases for V and 1 base for J; bases not matched to a gene: 7.

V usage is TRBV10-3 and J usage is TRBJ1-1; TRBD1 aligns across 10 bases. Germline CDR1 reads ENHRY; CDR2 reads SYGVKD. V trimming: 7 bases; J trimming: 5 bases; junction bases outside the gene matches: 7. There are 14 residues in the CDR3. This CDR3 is CAIKAGTGETEAFF. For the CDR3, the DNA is TGTGCCATCAAGGCCGGGACAGGGGAAACTGAAGCTTTCTTT.

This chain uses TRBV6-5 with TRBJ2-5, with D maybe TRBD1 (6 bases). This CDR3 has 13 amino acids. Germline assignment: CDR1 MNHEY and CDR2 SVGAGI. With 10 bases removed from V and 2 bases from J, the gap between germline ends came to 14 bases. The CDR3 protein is CATRRDTQETQYF. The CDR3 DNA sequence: TGTGCCACCCGAAGGGACACACAAGAGACCCAGTACTTC.

The CDR3 DNA reads as TGTGCCTGGAGGGGCCGGGGAACAGATTCACCCCTCCACTTT. Its translation is CAWRGRGTDSPLHF. V gene TRBV30 combines with J gene TRBJ1-6; D not resolved. The V and J ends lost 3 bases and 8 bases respectively, with 14 bases between them. Germline V gene data show CDR1 as GTSNPN and CDR2 as SVGIG (reference sequence). This CDR3 comprises 14 residues.

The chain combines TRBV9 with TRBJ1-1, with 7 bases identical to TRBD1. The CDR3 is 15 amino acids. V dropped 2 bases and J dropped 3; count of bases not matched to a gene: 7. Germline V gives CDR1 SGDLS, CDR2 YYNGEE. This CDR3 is CASSVLLQGYTEAFF. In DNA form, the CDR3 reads TGTGCCAGCAGCGTCCTTCTACAGGGGTACACTGAAGCTTTCTTT.

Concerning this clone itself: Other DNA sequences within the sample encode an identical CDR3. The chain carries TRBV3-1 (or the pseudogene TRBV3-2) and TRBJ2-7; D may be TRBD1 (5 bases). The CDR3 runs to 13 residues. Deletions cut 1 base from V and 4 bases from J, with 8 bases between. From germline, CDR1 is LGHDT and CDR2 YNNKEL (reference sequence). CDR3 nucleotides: TGTGCCAGCAGCCAAGTCCAGGGATACGAGCAGTACTTC. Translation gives CASSQVQGYEQYF.

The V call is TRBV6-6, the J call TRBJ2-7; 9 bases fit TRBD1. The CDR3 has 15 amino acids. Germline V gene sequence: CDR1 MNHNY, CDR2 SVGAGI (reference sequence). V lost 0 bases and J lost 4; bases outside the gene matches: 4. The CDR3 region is CASSYSGQGGYEQYF. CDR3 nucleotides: TGTGCCAGCAGTTACTCGGGACAGGGTGGATACGAGCAGTACTTC.

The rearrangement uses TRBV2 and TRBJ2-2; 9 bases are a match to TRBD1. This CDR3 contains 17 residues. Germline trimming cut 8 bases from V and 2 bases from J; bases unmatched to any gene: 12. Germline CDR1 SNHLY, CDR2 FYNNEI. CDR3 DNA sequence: TGTGCCAGCGGAAGACTTGGACAGGGGAGCAACACCGGGGAGCTGTTTTTT. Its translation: CASGRLGQGSNTGELFF.